The 27 T cell receptor beta chains reported below all come from one sample, sequenced in a study of control samples from healthy donors and cancer patients. Profiled with immunoSEQ multiplex PCR; TCRdb holds only in-frame clones, not every one. The repertoire holds some 410,000 clones, with approximately 90% as singletons. Sequenced: PBMCs. These receptor sequences come from a man aged 40-49 years with head and neck cancer.

The chain links TRBV12-5 to TRBJ2-7; tentatively, D is TRBD1 (7 bases). The V end was cut by 5 bases, the J end by 3 bases, with 17 bases between. The CDR3 has 15 amino acids. From germline, CDR1 is LGHNT and CDR2 FRNRAP. CDR3: CASGPLGGQSYEQYF. The CDR3 DNA is TGTGCTAGTGGTCCCCTGGGGGGACAGAGCTACGAGCAGTACTTC.

The chain couples TRBV13 to TRBJ2-5, with 9 nucleotides matching TRBD2. The CDR3 is 15 amino acids. Per the germline V gene, CDR1 is PRHDT and CDR2 is FYEKMQ (reference sequence). Trimming took 5 bases from V and 2 from J; bases not matched to a gene: 6. The CDR3 is CASSRSGSGQETQYF. CDR3 bases: TGTGCCAGCAGCCGTAGCGGGAGTGGACAAGAGACCCAGTACTTC.

This clone was seen only a few times. This sequence joins TRBV5-4 and TRBJ1-2, with D possibly TRBD1 on 6 matching bases. Germline values: CDR1 SGHNT, CDR2 YYREEE (reference sequence). With 6 bases removed from V and 6 bases from J, the gap between germline ends came to 21 bases. The CDR3 extends over 15 amino acids. The CDR3 reads CASTTRSGGANGYTF. The CDR3 bases are TGTGCCAGCACCACCCGGTCGGGGGGCGCCAATGGCTACACCTTC.

This clone was detected once. This chain joins TRBV28 and TRBJ1-5; D unclear. The CDR3 covers 12 residues. The V gene lost 7 bases and the J gene lost 4 bases, with 8 bases spanning the gap. The germline CDR1 and CDR2 sequences are MDHEN and SYDVKM. The CDR3 DNA follows: TGTGCCAGCAAAACGGGGAATCAGCCCCAGCATTTT. Amino acid sequence: CASKTGNQPQHF.

The J gene is TRBJ1-4, the V gene TRBV5-4; D is unclear. Germline CDR1 SGHNT, CDR2 YYREEE (reference sequence). The CDR3 length is 13 residues. The V and J ends lost 4 bases and 8 bases respectively, with 12 bases between them. CDR3 in DNA: TGTGCCAGCAGCGGGGTTGGCCAGGAAAAACTGTTTTTT. Translated, it gives CASSGVGQEKLFF.

This clone was found once. The chain employs TRBV18 and TRBJ2-2, with 7 bases identical to TRBD1. The CDR3 spans 15 residues. The V gene's germline CDR1 is KGHSH and CDR2 LQKENI. The junction had 7 bases not matched to a gene; V was cut back by 2 bases and J by 7 bases. This CDR3 reads CASSPEQGQFGELFF. In DNA, the CDR3 is TGTGCCAGCTCACCAGAACAGGGGCAATTCGGGGAGCTGTTTTTT.

The chain joins TRBV6-5 to TRBJ1-2; tentative D call: TRBD1 (6 bases). Deletions cut 4 bases from V and 4 bases from J, with 13 bases between. The CDR3 runs 14 residues. Germline CDR1 is MNHEY and CDR2 is SVGAGI. The CDR3 reads CASSSPGAAYGYTF. CDR3 sequence (DNA): TGTGCCAGCAGTTCCCCGGGGGCGGCCTATGGCTACACCTTC.

On this clone itself: The sample holds other DNA sequences that translate to the same CDR3. Written as DNA, the CDR3 is TGTGCCAGCAGTCTACAAACCTCAGGGACCACAGATACGCAGTATTTT. It is translated as CASSLQTSGTTDTQYF. The chain joins TRBV3-1 (or the pseudogene TRBV3-2) to TRBJ2-3; D possibly uses TRBD1 or TRBD2 (5 bases each). Germline V gene sequence: CDR1 LGHDT, CDR2 YNNKEL (reference sequence). The CDR3 sequence is 16 residues long. V lost 6 bases to trimming and J lost 2 bases, with 18 bases between them.

This clone was counted a single time. This chain joins TRBV10-1 and TRBJ2-1, with no clear D. Trimming took 4 bases from V and 8 from J, leaving 18 bases between them. Germline V gene sequence: CDR1 WNHNN, CDR2 SYGVQD (reference sequence). The CDR3 runs 15 residues. CDR3 coding DNA: TGCGCCAGCAGTGCCTCGGGCCACCTAAGGGATGAGCAGTTCTTC. Translated, it gives CASSASGHLRDEQFF.

The V gene is TRBV28, the J gene TRBJ2-6, with D hard to call. Germline V lookup: CDR1 MDHEN, CDR2 SYDVKM. Trimming removed 7 bases at V and 8 bases at J, with 24 bases between. This CDR3 is built from 17 residues. CDR3: CASISMGSGRIPNVLTF. For the CDR3, the DNA is TGTGCCAGCATCTCTATGGGGTCTGGGCGAATCCCCAACGTCCTGACTTTC.

This clone has only a few counts. The V gene is TRBV7-8, the J gene TRBJ2-1, with TRBD1 identical over 8 bases. Trimming at V came to 5 bases and at J to 5 bases, leaving 2 bases not matched to a gene. Germline V CDR1 and CDR2: SGHVS, FQNEAQ. The CDR3 loop spans 13 amino acids. Here the CDR3 reads CASSPGQDNEQFF. Here the CDR3 DNA reads TGTGCCAGCAGCCCGGGACAGGACAATGAGCAGTTCTTC.

This rearrangement joins TRBV3-1 (or the pseudogene TRBV3-2) to TRBJ1-2; tentative D call: TRBD1 (5 bases). V was trimmed by 3 bases and J by 8 bases, leaving 10 bases between them. The germline V gene encodes CDR1 LGHDT and CDR2 YNNKEL (reference sequence). The CDR3 loop spans 12 amino acids. The chain's CDR3 is CASSHERGGYTF. CDR3 bases: TGTGCCAGCAGCCACGAAAGGGGCGGCTACACCTTC.

The V gene is TRBV11-3, the J gene TRBJ1-1; no clear D. Between the trimmed V and J ends, which lost 3 bases and 3 bases, there was a span of 8 bases. CDR3 size: 13 residues. Germline CDR1 is SGHNT and CDR2 is YENEEA. The CDR3 sequence: CASSFVSDTEAFF. The DNA of the CDR3 is TGTGCCAGCAGCTTTGTTTCGGACACTGAAGCTTTCTTT.

The V and J genes are TRBV6-6 and TRBJ1-4; D possibly corresponds to TRBD1 (5 bases). V gave up 0 bases and J gave up 6 bases, with 11 bases separating them. The CDR3 runs 15 residues. CDR1 MNHNY and CDR2 SVGAGI come from the germline V gene (reference sequence). The CDR3 reads CASSYSRGFDEKLFF. In DNA form, the CDR3 reads TGTGCCAGCAGTTACTCTAGGGGATTCGATGAAAAACTGTTTTTT.

The chain combines TRBV5-1 with TRBJ1-4; the match to TRBD1 covers 9 bases. Germline V CDR1 and CDR2: SGHRS, YFSETQ. The CDR3 covers 15 residues. The V segment lost 7 bases and the J segment 7 bases; nucleotides outside the gene matches: 11. The CDR3 DNA is TGCGCCAGCCGGGGACAGGGCGGAGGGGGTGAAAAACTGTTTTTT. Protein: CASRGQGGGGEKLFF.

The V call is TRBV3-1 (or the pseudogene TRBV3-2), the J call TRBJ1-1; no reliable D call. In germline, CDR1 is LGHDT, CDR2 YNNKEL (reference sequence). This CDR3 region has 11 residues. V was clipped by 3 bases and J by 4 bases, with 3 bases between them. The CDR3 nucleotides are TGTGCCAGCAGCCAGGGCACTGAAGCTTTCTTT. It is translated as CASSQGTEAFF.

This CDR3 reads CASSLRSGRVHEQFF. The CDR3 DNA sequence: TGTGCCAGCAGCTTGAGGAGCGGGAGGGTCCATGAGCAGTTCTTC. V usage is TRBV5-4 and J usage is TRBJ2-1; 10 nucleotides line up with TRBD2. Per germline, CDR1 SGHNT and CDR2 YYREEE (reference sequence). CDR3 length equals 15 residues. Trimming at V came to 1 base and at J to 8 bases, leaving 6 bases not matched to a gene.

The chain employs TRBV28 and TRBJ1-1; tentatively, D is TRBD1 (5 bases). V was shortened by 1 base and J by 5 bases, with 11 bases between the two germline ends. CDR1 is MDHEN and CDR2 is SYDVKM in the germline V gene. The length of the CDR3 is 14 residues. CDR3 sequence reads: CASSLLGVGTEAFF. The DNA of the CDR3 is TGTGCCAGCAGTTTATTGGGGGTTGGAACTGAAGCTTTCTTT.

The rearrangement links TRBV9 to TRBJ2-1; D unresolved. Germline V lookup: CDR1 SGDLS, CDR2 YYNGEE. This CDR3 is built from 13 residues. V lost 1 base and J lost 5, with 7 bases in between. CDR3 protein: CASSVLDHNEQFF. As DNA, the CDR3 is TGTGCCAGCAGCGTATTGGACCACAATGAGCAGTTCTTC.

V usage is TRBV18 and J usage is TRBJ1-2, with 8 bases identical to TRBD1. The CDR3 runs to 15 residues. CDR1 KGHSH and CDR2 LQKENI come from the germline V gene. Trimming removed 6 bases from V and 2 bases from J; junction bases left unmatched: 8. This chain's CDR3 is CASSPGTGNNYGYTF. The CDR3 nucleotides are TGTGCCAGCTCCCCCGGGACAGGAAACAACTATGGCTACACCTTC.

The J gene is TRBJ2-1, the V gene TRBV11-3; 9 bases agree with TRBD2. Germline CDR1 reads SGHNT; CDR2 reads YENEEA. This CDR3 has 15 amino acids. Germline trimming cut 5 bases from V and 10 bases from J; bases unmatched to any gene: 12. CDR3 sequence reads: CASSLGGGLAEEQFF. CDR3 coding DNA: TGTGCCAGCAGCCTCGGCGGGGGACTAGCAGAAGAGCAGTTCTTC.

The chain couples TRBV5-1 to TRBJ2-3, with 12 bases lining up with TRBD2. From germline, CDR1 is SGHRS and CDR2 YFSETQ. CDR3 length equals 16 residues. V trimming: 4 bases; J trimming: 4 bases; junction bases outside the gene matches: 7. The CDR3, as DNA: TGCGCCAGCAGCCGTCAGACTAGCGGGAGTTCAGATACGCAGTATTTT. Protein sequence: CASSRQTSGSSDTQYF. The variable domain in full, with the rest retrieved from reference TRBV5-1 and TRBJ2-3, is KAGVTQTPRYLIKTRGQQVTLSCSPISGHRSVSWYQQTPGQGLQFLFEYFSETQRNKGNFPGRFSGRQFSNSRSEMNVSTLELGDSALYLCASSRQTSGSSDTQYFGPGTRLTVL.

This chain links TRBV28 with TRBJ1-5; a weak D match, TRBD1 (6 bases). The germline V gene encodes CDR1 MDHEN and CDR2 SYDVKM. V was shortened by 6 bases and J by 6 bases, with 15 bases between the two germline ends. This CDR3 has 14 residues. DNA for the CDR3: TGTGCCAGCAGAGGTAGGACAGTTGGTCAGCCCCAGCATTTT. Its protein is CASRGRTVGQPQHF.

The chain recombines TRBV6-5 with TRBJ2-1; 8 nucleotides line up with TRBD2. This CDR3 has 14 residues. Germline CDR1 reads MNHEY; CDR2 reads SVGAGI. Trimming cost V 6 bases and J 6 bases; bases outside gene matches: 7. Here the CDR3 reads CASSRGRSFNEQFF. The DNA for the CDR3 is TGTGCCAGCAGCCGCGGGAGGAGTTTCAATGAGCAGTTCTTC.

The chain links TRBV11-2 to TRBJ2-6; D is ambiguous. Germline CDR1 SGHAT, CDR2 FQNNGV. CDR3 length: 14 amino acids. The V gene lost 8 bases and the J gene lost 4 bases, with 12 bases spanning the gap. The CDR3 DNA is TGTGCCAGCCGGCTGCTCCTAGGGGCCAACGTCCTGACTTTC. Protein: CASRLLLGANVLTF. The full variable domain, completed using reference TRBV11-2 and TRBJ2-6, is EAGVAQSPRYKIIEKRQSVAFWCNPISGHATLYWYQQILGQGPKLLIQFQNNGVVDDSQLPKDRFSAERLKGVDSTLKIQPAKLEDSAVYLCASRLLLGANVLTFGAGSRLTVL.

The J gene is TRBJ1-2, the V gene TRBV10-2; D not resolved. V was pared by 7 bases and J by 2 bases, with 11 bases between. The CDR3 contains 13 residues. The germline CDR1 and CDR2 sequences are WSHSY and SAAADI. The CDR3: CASNKDPNYGYTF. CDR3 in DNA: TGCGCCAGCAACAAAGACCCAAACTATGGCTACACCTTC.

V and J are TRBV20-1 and TRBJ2-7, with D perhaps assigned TRBD1 or TRBD2 (6 bases each). The CDR3 contains 12 residues. Germline V gene sequence: CDR1 DFQATT, CDR2 SNEGSKA (reference sequence). The ends were cut back, 3 bases at V and 11 bases at J, with 17 bases in the middle. The CDR3 DNA reads TGCAGTGCTAGTCAAGACTCAGGGGAGGAGTACTTC. Residues: CSASQDSGEEYF.